This T cell receptor (beta chain) originates from a study of CD8 T cells in ankylosing spondylitis. TCRdb analysed the 5' RACE reads with MiXCR anew, one entry per CDR3 protein. The data contain approximately 100,000 distinct CDR3 sequences, around 24% of them singletons. Study outcomes and limitations: Earlier reports found some motif variants in synovial fluid and blood in reactive arthritis. Among TCR beta sequences, a motif of roughly 8 highly homologous variants appeared characteristic of ankylosing spondylitis blood.

The CDR3 is 15 amino acids. The V gene's germline CDR1 is SGHNT and CDR2 YYREEE (reference sequence). V was shortened by 4 bases and J by 1 base, with 12 bases between the two germline ends. The table lists this clonotype with a few counts. Its antigen is undetermined. The J gene is TRBJ2-1, the V gene TRBV5-4, with D perhaps assigned TRBD1 or TRBD2 (6 bases each). Specimen: synovial fluid, either unsorted or a sorted T cell fraction (not recorded which). This TCR was recovered from a male donor with ankylosing spondylitis. The CDR3 DNA is TGTGCCAGCAGCCAGGAGGGGGGATCCTACAATGAGCAGTTCTTC. Amino acid sequence: CASSQEGGSYNEQFF.